The 26 T cell receptor beta chains below were found in one sample sequenced in a study of cytomegalovirus exposure and HLA in healthy donors. It was with 60 Vbeta and 13 Jbeta primers that the PCR ran. Some clones are missing from TCRdb's copy, which holds only in-frame ones; the method was immunoSEQ multiplex PCR. The table records 100,000 to 150,000 clones, 77% of them present only once. Sequences were obtained from PBMCs. Receptors were obtained from a woman aged 40 to 50 in good health and CMV-seropositive.

The rearrangement uses TRBV5-1 and TRBJ2-7, with 7 positions matching TRBD2. The germline CDR1 and CDR2 sequences are SGHRS and YFSETQ. This CDR3 is 14 amino acids long. The V and J ends lost 0 bases and 3 bases, in that order; junction bases with no gene match: 3. The CDR3 DNA reads as TGCGCCAGCAGCTTGGACGGGAGGAGCTACGAGCAGTACTTC. It codes for CASSLDGRSYEQYF. The entire variable domain, with the rest obtained from reference TRBV5-1 and TRBJ2-7, is as follows: KAGVTQTPRYLIKTRGQQVTLSCSPISGHRSVSWYQQTPGQGLQFLFEYFSETQRNKGNFPGRFSGRQFSNSRSEMNVSTLELGDSALYLCASSLDGRSYEQYFGPGTRLTVT.

The gene calls are TRBV27 and TRBJ1-3; possible D gene TRBD1, 5 bases. Germline CDR1 MNHEY, CDR2 SMNVEV (reference sequence). CDR3 length: 16 residues. V shed 4 bases and J shed 4 bases, with 17 bases lying between them. The CDR3 DNA follows: TGTGCCAGCAGTTCTCTCGACAGAAAGGCAGGAAACACCATATATTTT. This encodes CASSSLDRKAGNTIYF.

Only one count was recorded for this clone. The chain couples TRBV28 to TRBJ2-1, with 14 bases matching TRBD2. This CDR3 has 15 amino acids. The V and J ends lost 6 bases and 10 bases, in that order; junction bases with no gene match: 8. Germline V gives CDR1 MDHEN, CDR2 SYDVKM. The CDR3 coding sequence is TGTGCCAGCAGCGCACGACTAGCGGGAGGGGACGAGCAGTTCTTC. Its protein product is CASSARLAGGDEQFF. The variable domain in full, with the rest retrieved from reference TRBV28 and TRBJ2-1, is DVKVTQSSRYLVKRTGEKVFLECVQDMDHENMFWYRQDPGLGLRLIYFSYDVKMKEKGDIPEGYSVSREKKERFSLILESASTNQTSMYLCASSARLAGGDEQFFGPGTRLTVL.

CDR3 in DNA: TGCAGCGTTGAGCAGACTAGCGGGGGGGGTGGGGAGCAGTTCTTC. Translating it yields CSVEQTSGGGGEQFF. The rearrangement links TRBV29-1 to TRBJ2-1; 14 bases align to TRBD2. This CDR3 is built from 15 residues. Germline assignment: CDR1 SQVTM and CDR2 ANQGSEA. The V gene end was trimmed by 3 bases and the J gene end by 10 bases; junction bases not matched to a gene: 8.

This CDR3 reads CASSLEGGTGGLQPQHF. CDR3 nucleotides: TGTGCCAGCAGTTTGGAGGGTGGGACAGGGGGCCTTCAGCCCCAGCATTTT. The rearrangement links TRBV28 to TRBJ1-5, with 12 bases that match TRBD1. The CDR3 sequence is 17 residues long. J lost 6 bases, V lost 3 bases, and 9 bases had no gene match. The germline V gene has CDR1 MDHEN and CDR2 SYDVKM. The entire variable domain, with the rest obtained from reference TRBV28 and TRBJ1-5, is as follows: DVKVTQSSRYLVKRTGEKVFLECVQDMDHENMFWYRQDPGLGLRLIYFSYDVKMKEKGDIPEGYSVSREKKERFSLILESASTNQTSMYLCASSLEGGTGGLQPQHFGDGTRLSIL.

The J gene is TRBJ1-1, the V gene TRBV25-1, with D unresolved. There are 13 residues in the CDR3. Deletions cut 4 bases from V and 3 bases from J, with 9 bases between. From germline, CDR1 is MGHDK and CDR2 SYGVNS. CDR3 bases: TGTGCCAGCAGTGCGCGGTCGGACACTGAAGCTTTCTTT. Protein product: CASSARSDTEAFF.

This clone was counted between two and nine times. V and J are TRBV29-1 and TRBJ2-7; D unresolved. This CDR3 has 12 residues. In germline, CDR1 is SQVTM, CDR2 ANQGSEA. Trimming removed 5 bases at V and 0 bases at J, with 8 bases between. The CDR3 coding sequence is TGCAGCGTTTCTAGTCACTCCTACGAGCAGTACTTC. Its translation: CSVSSHSYEQYF.

The rearrangement joins TRBV18 to TRBJ2-5; maybe TRBD2 (5 bases). Germline V CDR1 and CDR2: KGHSH, LQKENI. The CDR3 runs 13 residues. V was pared by 2 bases and J by 5 bases, with 9 bases between. The CDR3 region has the DNA TGTGCCAGCTCACCAGACCTAGCTGAGACCCAGTACTTC. Its protein product is CASSPDLAETQYF. The full variable domain, its missing parts supplied by reference TRBV18 and TRBJ2-5, is NAGVMQNPRHLVRRRGQEARLRCSPMKGHSHVYWYRQLPEEGLKFMVYLQKENIIDESGMPKERFSAEFPKEGPSILRIQQVVRGDSAAYFCASSPDLAETQYFGPGTRLLVL.

V is TRBV6-5 and J is TRBJ1-2, with TRBD1 matching 8 bases. The trim removed 0 bases at V and 7 bases at J, leaving 7 bases unmatched. The CDR3 runs 15 residues. The germline V gene has CDR1 MNHEY and CDR2 SVGAGI. CDR3: CASSYSTQGAGGYTF. CDR3 bases: TGTGCCAGCAGTTACTCGACGCAGGGGGCGGGTGGCTACACCTTC.

This rearrangement joins TRBV6-6 to TRBJ2-3, with a weak D call TRBD2 (6 bases). Germline CDR1 is MNHNY and CDR2 is SVGAGI (reference sequence). V shed 6 bases and J shed 5 bases, with 21 bases lying between them. CDR3 length: 16 residues. The CDR3 region is CASRPRIGGTGDTQYF. The DNA for the CDR3 is TGTGCCAGCAGGCCTCGGATTGGGGGGACGGGAGATACGCAGTATTTT.

The chain joins TRBV6-5 to TRBJ2-7, with D tentatively TRBD1 (5 bases). Germline V CDR1 and CDR2: MNHEY, SVGAGI. Trimming left V 2 bases short and J 0 bases short, with 11 bases between. The CDR3 is 15 residues long. This CDR3 is CASSYPGMISYEQYF. The CDR3 DNA follows: TGTGCCAGCAGTTACCCAGGGATGATCTCCTACGAGCAGTACTTC.

J is TRBJ2-5 and V is TRBV7-9; 10 positions match TRBD1. V lost 4 bases, J lost 0 bases, and 14 bases stayed unmatched. Germline V CDR1 and CDR2: SEHNR, FQNEAQ (reference sequence). CDR3 length: 19 amino acids. The DNA of the CDR3 is TGTGCCAGCAGCTCCCAATCTGTAGCGGGGACAGGGGACCAAGAGACCCAGTACTTC. Its protein product is CASSSQSVAGTGDQETQYF.

The chain links TRBV2 to TRBJ1-1; D not resolved. The V gene lost 2 bases and the J gene lost 1 base, with 5 bases spanning the gap. Looked up from germline, CDR1 is SNHLY and CDR2 is FYNNEI. The CDR3 sequence is 13 residues long. The CDR3, as DNA: TGTGCCAGCAGTGAATACGGGAACACTGAAGCTTTCTTT. It yields the protein CASSEYGNTEAFF.

This chain links TRBV4-1 with TRBJ2-6, with D possibly matching TRBD1 (6 bases). In germline, CDR1 is MGHRA, CDR2 YSYEKL. V was pared by 1 base and J by 7 bases, with 8 bases between. There are 14 residues in the CDR3. The CDR3 nucleotides read TGCGCCAGCAGCCAAGCAGGGGTCGCCAACGTCCTGACTTTC. As protein: CASSQAGVANVLTF.

The chain recombines TRBV28 with TRBJ2-5; 7 bases fit TRBD1. The V segment lost 6 bases and the J segment 6 bases; nucleotides outside the gene matches: 13. The germline V gene encodes CDR1 MDHEN and CDR2 SYDVKM. This CDR3 region has 15 residues. For the CDR3, the DNA is TGTGCCAGCAGCCTCCGCGACAGGGCTTTGAAGACCCAGTACTTC. As protein: CASSLRDRALKTQYF.

Here the CDR3 reads CASSLQGNTEAFF. The CDR3, as DNA: TGTGCCAGCAGTTTACAGGGAAACACTGAAGCTTTCTTT. This chain links TRBV27 with TRBJ1-1; D perhaps matches TRBD1 (5 bases). The germline CDR1 and CDR2 sequences are MNHEY and SMNVEV (reference sequence). The V and J ends lost 2 bases and 2 bases respectively, with 6 bases between them. The CDR3 contains 13 residues.

The rearrangement uses TRBV27 and TRBJ2-1; D not certain. Between the trimmed V and J ends, which lost 4 bases and 5 bases, there was a span of 12 bases. This CDR3 contains 14 residues. CDR1 is MNHEY and CDR2 is SMNVEV in the germline V gene (reference sequence). Written as DNA, the CDR3 is TGTGCCAGCAGTTCAGGTCATAAGGACAATGAGCAGTTCTTC. Residues: CASSSGHKDNEQFF.

The genes are TRBV10-2 and TRBJ2-7; 9 bases are a match to TRBD1. CDR1 is WSHSY and CDR2 is SAAADI in the germline V gene. This CDR3 is built from 14 residues. Trimming cost V 5 bases and J 6 bases; bases outside gene matches: 8. CDR3 protein: CASSTSRQGGEQYF. CDR3 DNA: TGCGCCAGCAGTACCTCCAGACAGGGGGGCGAGCAGTACTTC.

Written as DNA, the CDR3 is TGTGCCAGTAGTCCCTTCTTTGCGGACACATATAACTATGGCTACACCTTC. Its translation: CASSPFFADTYNYGYTF. The chain joins TRBV19 to TRBJ1-2; a weak D match, TRBD1 (5 bases). This CDR3 region has 17 residues. Germline CDR1 and CDR2: LNHDA and SQIVND (reference sequence). V was trimmed by 5 bases and J by 1 base, leaving 20 bases between them.

The chain uses TRBV19 and TRBJ1-5; maybe TRBD1 (5 bases). Germline lookup yields CDR1 LNHDA and CDR2 SQIVND (reference sequence). This CDR3 has 17 residues. Trimming cost V 7 bases and J 1 base, with 20 bases left between them. The CDR3 loop reads CASTTFGGGMSNQPQHF. CDR3 sequence (DNA): TGTGCCAGTACCACCTTCGGGGGGGGGATGAGCAATCAGCCCCAGCATTTT.

This clone has more than one count but fewer than ten. The gene calls are TRBV10-3 and TRBJ2-1, with a weak D call TRBD2 (6 bases). The germline V gene encodes CDR1 ENHRY and CDR2 SYGVKD. The length of the CDR3 is 15 residues. V lost 3 bases to trimming and J lost 1 base, with 10 bases between them. This chain's CDR3 is CAISDPGLSYNEQFF. For the CDR3, the DNA is TGTGCCATCAGTGATCCCGGACTATCCTACAATGAGCAGTTCTTC.

The J gene is TRBJ1-1, the V gene TRBV28; 8 bases line up with TRBD1. J lost 5 bases, V lost 5 bases, and 7 bases had no gene match. The CDR3 is 14 residues long. Germline V gene data show CDR1 as MDHEN and CDR2 as SYDVKM. CDR3 coding DNA: TGTGCCAGCAGTGGCCCGGGGACAGGAACTGAAGCTTTCTTT. This gives the protein CASSGPGTGTEAFF.

The V gene is TRBV30, the J gene TRBJ2-7; D gene unclear. Between the trimmed V and J ends, which lost 2 bases and 2 bases, there was a span of 10 bases. This CDR3 spans 13 amino acids. Germline loops: CDR1 GTSNPN, CDR2 SVGIG (reference sequence). CDR3 DNA: TGTGCCTGGAGTAGCCGGTTTCCCTACGAGCAGTACTTC. As protein: CAWSSRFPYEQYF.

In the case of this clone: Relative to the germline gene, one junction end is altered; a read error may explain this. J is TRBJ1-4 and V is TRBV6-1; 8 bases fit TRBD1. The CDR3 contains 13 residues. The germline CDR1 and CDR2 sequences are MNHNS and SASEGT. CDR3 residues: CACRGLANEKLFF. CDR3 nucleotide sequence: TGTGCCTGCAGGGGGCTGGCTAATGAAAAACTGTTTTTT.

The genes are TRBV7-3 and TRBJ2-3; tentatively, D is TRBD1 (5 bases). The CDR3 loop spans 15 amino acids. V was clipped by 5 bases and J by 0 bases, with 12 bases between them. Germline values: CDR1 SGHTA, CDR2 FQGTGA. The CDR3 loop reads CASSLTAVSTDTQYF. CDR3 DNA sequence: TGTGCCAGCAGCCTGACAGCAGTCAGCACAGATACGCAGTATTTT. Looking up the rest from reference TRBV7-3 and TRBJ2-3 gives the full variable domain: GAGVSQTPSNKVTEKGKYVELRCDPISGHTALYWYRQSLGQGPEFLIYFQGTGAADDSGLPNDRFFAVRPEGSVSTLKIQRTERGDSAVYLCASSLTAVSTDTQYFGPGTRLTVL.

The rearrangement links TRBV7-9 to TRBJ2-5; 14 bases line up with TRBD2. The J call may be faulty, since TRBJ2-7 better matches the DNA end. Germline loops: CDR1 SEHNR, CDR2 FQNEAQ (reference sequence). The CDR3 is 17 residues long. The CDR3 is CASSPGEGTSGSYEQYF. In DNA, the CDR3 is TGTGCCAGCAGCCCCGGAGAGGGGACTAGCGGGAGCTACGAGCAGTACTTC.